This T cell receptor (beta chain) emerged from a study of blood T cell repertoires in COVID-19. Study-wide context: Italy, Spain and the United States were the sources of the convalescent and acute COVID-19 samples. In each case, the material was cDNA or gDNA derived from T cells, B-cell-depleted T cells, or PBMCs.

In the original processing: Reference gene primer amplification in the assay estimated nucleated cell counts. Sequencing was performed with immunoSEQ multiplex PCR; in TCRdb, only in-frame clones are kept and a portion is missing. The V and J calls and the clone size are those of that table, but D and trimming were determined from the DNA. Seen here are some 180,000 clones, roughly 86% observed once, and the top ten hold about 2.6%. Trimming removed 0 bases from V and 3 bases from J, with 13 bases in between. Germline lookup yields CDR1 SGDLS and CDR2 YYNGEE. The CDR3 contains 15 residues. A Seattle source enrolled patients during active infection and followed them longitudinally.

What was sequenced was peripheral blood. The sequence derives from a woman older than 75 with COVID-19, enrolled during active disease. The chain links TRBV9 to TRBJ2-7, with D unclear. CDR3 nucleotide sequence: TGTGCCAGCAGCGTAGCGGCAGCGTGGTTCTACGAGCAGTACTTC. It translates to CASSVAAAWFYEQYF. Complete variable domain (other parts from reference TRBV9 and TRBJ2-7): DSGVTQTPKHLITATGQRVTLRCSPRSGDLSVYWYQQSLDQGLQFLIQYYNGEERAKGNILERFSAQQFPDLHSELNLSSLELGDSALYFCASSVAAAWFYEQYFGPGTRLTVT.